One and the same sample provided the 9 T cell receptor beta chains below, sequenced in a study of vaccination effects on CD4 cells after COVID-19. Under the ViraFEST assay, PBMC were stimulated with viral peptide pools so that antigen-specific CD4+ T cells expanded. Sequencing was performed afterwards. Researchers isolated CD4+ T cells once approximately eleven days of culture had elapsed. This individual contracted SARS-CoV-2 between March and December 2020, as verified by PCR. The method was immunoSEQ multiplex PCR; TCRdb's version includes in-frame clones alone and lacks a portion of them. The table records tens of thousands of clones, roughly 77% of them present only once. Their specific antigens are unknown. The sequences come from CD4+ T cells from PBMCs cultured with HCoV-NL63 spike peptides, collected before COVID-19 vaccination. These receptors were taken from a human donor who had a prior SARS-CoV-2 infection.

V usage is TRBV7-3 and J usage is TRBJ2-1; a possible D gene is TRBD1 (5 bases). Trimming left V 4 bases short and J 7 bases short, with 11 bases between. The CDR3 extends over 13 amino acids. Germline V CDR1 and CDR2: SGHTA, FQGTGA. Here the CDR3 reads CASSSNRYNEQFF. The CDR3, as DNA: TGTGCCAGCAGCTCGAACAGGTATAATGAGCAGTTCTTC.

The CDR3 spells CASSDVRDTDTQYF. The CDR3 DNA is TGTGCCAGCAGTGACGTACGAGACACAGATACGCAGTATTTT. V is TRBV2 and J is TRBJ2-3, with D uncertain. The V gene's germline CDR1 is SNHLY and CDR2 FYNNEI. This CDR3 contains 14 residues. Trimming cost V 3 bases and J 2 bases, with 9 bases left between them.

In its sample, this clone was seen once. V and J are TRBV19 and TRBJ2-1; D ambiguous. Trimming left V 0 bases short and J 0 bases short, with 6 bases between. CDR3 length: 15 residues. Germline loops: CDR1 LNHDA, CDR2 SQIVND (reference sequence). CDR3 DNA: TGTGCCAGTAGTATAGACGGTTTCTCCTACAATGAGCAGTTCTTC. The encoded protein is CASSIDGFSYNEQFF.

This chain uses TRBV5-1 with TRBJ2-5; D tentatively reads TRBD1 or TRBD2 (6 bases each). This CDR3 region has 15 residues. V was shortened by 0 bases and J by 5 bases, with 14 bases between the two germline ends. From germline, CDR1 is SGHRS and CDR2 YFSETQ. The CDR3: CASSLVGGGEETQYF. The CDR3 DNA sequence: TGCGCCAGCAGCTTGGTAGGAGGGGGAGAGGAGACCCAGTACTTC.

The chain has TRBV18 and TRBJ1-5, with D possibly being TRBD1 (6 bases). The germline V gene encodes CDR1 KGHSH and CDR2 LQKENI. Trimming shortened V by 3 bases and J by 7 bases, and 13 bases separated the two germline ends. This CDR3 contains 14 residues. CDR3 sequence (DNA): TGTGCCAGCTCACCGCCAGACAGGTTGCAGCCCCAGCATTTT. Amino acids: CASSPPDRLQPQHF.

This chain uses TRBV28 with TRBJ1-1; D call uncertain. This CDR3 spans 14 amino acids. V lost 3 bases and J lost 0, with 8 bases in between. CDR1 and CDR2 from the germline V gene are MDHEN and SYDVKM. The CDR3 region has the DNA TGTGCCAGCAGTTTTCTCTCTATGAACACTGAAGCTTTCTTT. The encoded protein is CASSFLSMNTEAFF. Complete variable domain (other parts from reference TRBV28 and TRBJ1-1): DVKVTQSSRYLVKRTGEKVFLECVQDMDHENMFWYRQDPGLGLRLIYFSYDVKMKEKGDIPEGYSVSREKKERFSLILESASTNQTSMYLCASSFLSMNTEAFFGQGTRLTVV.

The chain has TRBV5-6 and TRBJ2-1, with D tentatively TRBD1 (5 bases). The CDR3 is made up of 15 amino acids. V was cut by 1 base and J by 9 bases, with 17 bases left in between. Per germline, CDR1 SGHDT and CDR2 YYEEEE. The CDR3 reads CASSLNRLVGREQFF. The CDR3 nucleotides read TGTGCCAGCAGCTTGAACAGGTTGGTAGGCCGTGAGCAGTTCTTC.

The genes are TRBV4-3 and TRBJ2-3; D is possibly TRBD1 or TRBD2 (5 bases each). CDR1 is LGHNA and CDR2 is YSLEER in the germline V gene. The CDR3 is 16 residues long. V lost 1 base, J lost 2 bases, and 13 bases lay in between. The CDR3 bases are TGCGCCAGCAGCCAAGGAGGTGGGACCGACACAGATACGCAGTATTTT. Its translation: CASSQGGGTDTDTQYF.

This rearrangement joins TRBV11-1 to TRBJ2-1; no reliable D call. The V end lost 2 bases, the J end lost 3 bases, and 2 bases lay between the germline ends. This CDR3 spans 12 amino acids. CDR1 and CDR2 from the germline V gene are SGHAT and FQDESV (reference sequence). The CDR3, as DNA: TGTGCCAGCAGCTTAATCTACAATGAGCAGTTCTTC. This sequence encodes CASSLIYNEQFF. The whole variable domain, filled in from reference TRBV11-1 and TRBJ2-1, reads EAEVAQSPRYKITEKSQAVAFWCDPISGHATLYWYRQILGQGPELLVQFQDESVVDDSQLPKDRFSAERLKGVDSTLKIQPAELGDSAMYLCASSLIYNEQFFGPGTRLTVL.